The rows below give T cell receptor beta chains drawn from one sample of a study of HIV-infected patients and healthy controls. MiXCR was run by TCRdb on the 5' RACE reads, yielding one entry per CDR3 protein. Here the sample spans about 70,000 distinct CDR3 sequences, about 15% being singletons. Sequenced input: CD4+ T cells from blood. These receptors were taken from a human donor in good health. CDR3s include the opening cysteine and the closing phenylalanine or tryptophan. A D gene is named only where the DNA matches it firmly. Only part of the rows carry a size: once, few, many, or a class if the clone is expanded.

v_call: TRBV30
d_call: NA
j_call: TRBJ2-7
clone_size: few
cdr3_nt: TGTGCCTGGAGTACCTTCTACGAGCAGTACTTC
cdr3_aa: CAWSTFYEQYF

v_call: TRBV7-2
d_call: TRBD2
j_call: TRBJ2-3
clone_size: many
cdr3_nt: TGTGCCAGCACCCCCGGGGGGAGTAACACAGATACGCAGTATTTT
cdr3_aa: CASTPGGSNTDTQYF

v_call: TRBV30
d_call: TRBD1
j_call: TRBJ2-1
clone_size: few
cdr3_nt: TGTGCCTGGAGGTCACCCGGGACAGGGGTCAATGAGCAGTTCTTC
cdr3_aa: CAWRSPGTGVNEQFF

v_call: TRBV2
d_call: NA
j_call: TRBJ1-5
clone_size: NA
cdr3_nt: TGTGCCAGCAGTGAAGACAGGGCCGCGATCAATCAGCCCCAGCATTTT
cdr3_aa: CASSEDRAAINQPQHF

v_call: TRBV20-1
d_call: NA
j_call: TRBJ2-3
clone_size: many
cdr3_nt: TGCAGTGTGAGAGGGGGGGGCACAGATACGCAGTATTTT
cdr3_aa: CSVRGGGTDTQYF

v_call: TRBV2
d_call: NA
j_call: TRBJ1-1
clone_size: few
cdr3_nt: TGTGCCAGCAACTTTCGGGGGTATACTGAAGCTTTCTTT
cdr3_aa: CASNFRGYTEAFF

v_call: TRBV18
d_call: NA
j_call: TRBJ1-2
clone_size: few
cdr3_nt: TGTGCCAGCTCACCTTTAGAGGGAGAAGGCTACACCTTC
cdr3_aa: CASSPLEGEGYTF

v_call: TRBV19
d_call: TRBD2
j_call: TRBJ2-3
clone_size: NA
cdr3_nt: TGTGCCACCCGAGGGACTAGCGCGAATACGCAGTATTTT
cdr3_aa: CATRGTSANTQYF

v_call: TRBV6-1
d_call: NA
j_call: TRBJ2-1
clone_size: many
cdr3_nt: TGTGCCAGCATATCCCGAGCGGGCTCCTACAATGAGCAGTTCTTC
cdr3_aa: CASISRAGSYNEQFF

v_call: TRBV2
d_call: NA
j_call: TRBJ1-1
clone_size: few
cdr3_nt: TGTGCCAGCAGTGAAGTAGGGAAGACTGAAGCTTTCTTT
cdr3_aa: CASSEVGKTEAFF

v_call: TRBV18
d_call: TRBD1
j_call: TRBJ2-7
clone_size: NA
cdr3_nt: TGTGCCAGCTCGCCGACAGGGGGTGAGCAGTACTTC
cdr3_aa: CASSPTGGEQYF

v_call: TRBV29-1
d_call: TRBD2
j_call: TRBJ2-3
clone_size: many
cdr3_nt: TGCAGCGGAAAACTAGCGACTAGCACAGATACGCAGTATTTT
cdr3_aa: CSGKLATSTDTQYF

v_call: TRBV7-2
d_call: NA
j_call: TRBJ2-3
clone_size: once
cdr3_nt: TGTGCCAGCAGCTTAATTCTCCGGGGAGGCCTAGCGTACAACACAGATACGCAGTATTTT
cdr3_aa: CASSLILRGGLAYNTDTQYF

v_call: TRBV19
d_call: NA
j_call: TRBJ1-4
clone_size: many
cdr3_nt: TGTGCCAGTACTGGTTCAACTAATGAAAAACTGTTTTTT
cdr3_aa: CASTGSTNEKLFF

v_call: TRBV7-8
d_call: NA
j_call: TRBJ2-3
clone_size: NA
cdr3_nt: TGTGCCAGCAGCTCCTTCGGCACAGATACGCAGTATTTT
cdr3_aa: CASSSFGTDTQYF

v_call: TRBV4-3
d_call: NA
j_call: TRBJ2-1
clone_size: few
cdr3_nt: TGCGCCAGCAGCCGGCGGGACCCTGGTAGCGATGAGCAGTTCTTC
cdr3_aa: CASSRRDPGSDEQFF

v_call: TRBV4-2
d_call: TRBD2
j_call: TRBJ2-3
clone_size: NA
cdr3_nt: TGTGCCAGCAGCCAACAACTACCGGGACTAATCACAGATACGCAGTATTTT
cdr3_aa: CASSQQLPGLITDTQYF

v_call: TRBV7-9
d_call: TRBD1
j_call: TRBJ2-1
clone_size: few
cdr3_nt: TGTGCCAGCAGCTTAGTAGGCAGGGGGAAAACGGATGAGCAGTTCTTC
cdr3_aa: CASSLVGRGKTDEQFF

v_call: TRBV7-2
d_call: NA
j_call: TRBJ2-1
clone_size: few
cdr3_nt: TGTGCCAGCAGCTTAAGGGAGGTCAATGAGCAGTTCTTC
cdr3_aa: CASSLREVNEQFF

v_call: TRBV20-1
d_call: NA
j_call: TRBJ2-1
clone_size: few
cdr3_nt: TGCAGTGCCACGACAGGGCTGGGTTATAAGGGAGGGCCTGGTGAGCAGTTCTTC
cdr3_aa: CSATTGLGYKGGPGEQFF

v_call: TRBV24-1
d_call: TRBD1
j_call: TRBJ1-1
clone_size: NA
cdr3_nt: TGTGCCACCAGTGATGAGGACAGGGGGGGCACTGAAGCTTTCTTT
cdr3_aa: CATSDEDRGGTEAFF

v_call: TRBV6-2/TRBV6-3
d_call: TRBD1
j_call: TRBJ1-1
clone_size: NA
cdr3_nt: TGTGCCAGCGGTTTACAGGGGAAAGCTTTCTTT
cdr3_aa: CASGLQGKAFF

v_call: TRBV5-1
d_call: NA
j_call: TRBJ2-1
clone_size: NA
cdr3_nt: TGCGCCAGCAGCTGGACCTCCGGGACCGAGAATGAGCAGTTCTTC
cdr3_aa: CASSWTSGTENEQFF

v_call: TRBV12-3/TRBV12-4
d_call: NA
j_call: TRBJ2-5
clone_size: NA
cdr3_nt: TGTGCCAGCGCTCTAGGGTTAGGGCGGACCCAGTACTTC
cdr3_aa: CASALGLGRTQYF

v_call: TRBV20-1
d_call: TRBD1
j_call: TRBJ2-1
clone_size: many
cdr3_nt: TGCAGTGCTAGTTACCCGGGACAGGGAATTGAGCAGTTCTTC
cdr3_aa: CSASYPGQGIEQFF

v_call: TRBV5-1
d_call: NA
j_call: TRBJ2-3
clone_size: NA
cdr3_nt: TGCGCCAGCAGCGAAGCGGCTTTCACAGATACGCAGTATTTT
cdr3_aa: CASSEAAFTDTQYF

v_call: TRBV18
d_call: TRBD1
j_call: TRBJ1-2
clone_size: many
cdr3_nt: TGTGCCAGCTCACCAGCCGGGACAGAATATGGCTACACCTTC
cdr3_aa: CASSPAGTEYGYTF

v_call: TRBV7-3
d_call: NA
j_call: TRBJ2-3
clone_size: many
cdr3_nt: TGTGCCAGCAGCTTAACTACCAGCACAGATACGCAGTATTTT
cdr3_aa: CASSLTTSTDTQYF

v_call: TRBV6-2/TRBV6-3
d_call: TRBD2
j_call: TRBJ2-1
clone_size: few
cdr3_nt: TGTGCCAGCAGACCCGATTTTGTAGCGGGGCCTTCGTTCTTC
cdr3_aa: CASRPDFVAGPSFF

v_call: TRBV11-2
d_call: TRBD1
j_call: TRBJ2-2
clone_size: many
cdr3_nt: TGTGCCAGCAGCTTAGCCCGACAGGGTGTGCTGTTTTTT
cdr3_aa: CASSLARQGVLFF

v_call: TRBV7-9
d_call: TRBD2
j_call: TRBJ2-5
clone_size: few
cdr3_nt: TGTGCCAGCACCAAAATCACTGGGACTAGCGGGGGAGAGACCCAGTACTTC
cdr3_aa: CASTKITGTSGGETQYF

v_call: TRBV5-1
d_call: TRBD2
j_call: TRBJ2-4
clone_size: few
cdr3_nt: TGCGCCAGCAGCTTTTCGTCCGGGACTACAAAAAACATTCAGTACTTC
cdr3_aa: CASSFSSGTTKNIQYF

v_call: TRBV9
d_call: TRBD1
j_call: TRBJ2-3
clone_size: few
cdr3_nt: TGTGCCAGCAGCGTCGGGGGACAGGGGGCCAGAGATACGCAGTATTTT
cdr3_aa: CASSVGGQGARDTQYF

v_call: TRBV18
d_call: NA
j_call: TRBJ2-3
clone_size: NA
cdr3_nt: TGTGCCAGCTCACCGGTTCTCACAGATACGCAGTATTTT
cdr3_aa: CASSPVLTDTQYF

v_call: TRBV20-1
d_call: TRBD2
j_call: TRBJ2-4
clone_size: NA
cdr3_nt: TGCAGTGCAGTTAGCGGGGGGAAAAACATTCAGTACTTC
cdr3_aa: CSAVSGGKNIQYF

v_call: TRBV28
d_call: NA
j_call: TRBJ1-4
clone_size: NA
cdr3_nt: TGTGCCAGCAGTCCCCACCGGACAAGCCTAAAACTGTTTTTT
cdr3_aa: CASSPHRTSLKLFF

v_call: TRBV29-1
d_call: NA
j_call: TRBJ2-7
clone_size: few
cdr3_nt: TGCAGCGTTGGCGCAGGCCAGACCTACGAGCAGTACTTC
cdr3_aa: CSVGAGQTYEQYF

v_call: TRBV7-7
d_call: NA
j_call: TRBJ2-1
clone_size: many
cdr3_nt: TGTGCCAGCAGCTCTGGTCCCTTTTACAATGAGCAGTTCTTC
cdr3_aa: CASSSGPFYNEQFF

v_call: TRBV4-3
d_call: NA
j_call: TRBJ1-6
clone_size: many
cdr3_nt: TGCGCCAGCAGCCAAAAGCCTCGGGGGGGAACCGATAATTCACCCCTCCACTTT
cdr3_aa: CASSQKPRGGTDNSPLHF

v_call: TRBV9
d_call: NA
j_call: TRBJ2-3
clone_size: few
cdr3_nt: TGTGCCAGCAGCGTAGGTCCAGTGGGGCCAGATACGCAGTATTTT
cdr3_aa: CASSVGPVGPDTQYF

v_call: TRBV12-3/TRBV12-4
d_call: TRBD1
j_call: TRBJ1-1
clone_size: once
cdr3_nt: TGTGCCAGCAGCCTGTCAGGGGGCATCACTGAAGCTTTCTTT
cdr3_aa: CASSLSGGITEAFF

v_call: TRBV28
d_call: TRBD1
j_call: TRBJ1-2
clone_size: NA
cdr3_nt: TGTGCCAGCAGTTTCCGGGACAGGGATGGCTACACCTTC
cdr3_aa: CASSFRDRDGYTF

v_call: TRBV5-5
d_call: TRBD1
j_call: TRBJ1-4
clone_size: NA
cdr3_nt: TGTGCCAGCAGGCCGGGACAGGCCGAAAAACTGTTTTTT
cdr3_aa: CASRPGQAEKLFF

v_call: TRBV6-6
d_call: TRBD2
j_call: TRBJ2-7
clone_size: NA
cdr3_nt: TGTGCCAGCAGTCCAAAGACTAGCGGATACTACGAGCAGTACTTC
cdr3_aa: CASSPKTSGYYEQYF

v_call: TRBV29-1
d_call: NA
j_call: TRBJ1-1
clone_size: many
cdr3_nt: TGCAGCGTTGACTACAGTAGGAACACTGAAGCTTTCTTT
cdr3_aa: CSVDYSRNTEAFF

v_call: TRBV6-2/TRBV6-3
d_call: NA
j_call: TRBJ1-5
clone_size: NA
cdr3_nt: TGTGCCAGCAGAACGGGCGGGGTCCCTGATCAGCCCCAGCATTTT
cdr3_aa: CASRTGGVPDQPQHF

v_call: TRBV30
d_call: NA
j_call: TRBJ2-7
clone_size: NA
cdr3_nt: TGTGCCTGGGGCGGACAGAGACCTTACGAGCAGTACTTC
cdr3_aa: CAWGGQRPYEQYF

v_call: TRBV7-3
d_call: TRBD1
j_call: TRBJ2-7
clone_size: NA
cdr3_nt: TGTGCCAGCAGTATATATGGGACAGGGGAATACGAGCAGTACTTC
cdr3_aa: CASSIYGTGEYEQYF

v_call: TRBV5-1
d_call: TRBD1
j_call: TRBJ2-7
clone_size: NA
cdr3_nt: TGCGCCAGCAGCCCTGACGGGCAGGGGGATAACTTC
cdr3_aa: CASSPDGQGDNF

v_call: TRBV15
d_call: NA
j_call: TRBJ2-5
clone_size: few
cdr3_nt: TGTGCCACCAGCAGAGTAGACAGAAAAGAGACCCAGTACTTC
cdr3_aa: CATSRVDRKETQYF

v_call: TRBV28
d_call: NA
j_call: TRBJ1-3
clone_size: few
cdr3_nt: TGTGCCAGCAGTTTAGGATACACCATATATTTT
cdr3_aa: CASSLGYTIYF

v_call: TRBV3-1
d_call: NA
j_call: TRBJ1-6
clone_size: few
cdr3_nt: TGTGCCAGCACCTTCTCCTATAATTCACCCCTCCACTTT
cdr3_aa: CASTFSYNSPLHF